The 24 T cell receptor beta chains below were found in one sample sequenced in a study of blood T cells in healthy people across ages. Alongside a J-beta primer mix, a sample-barcoded 5' primer served in a second PCR lasting roughly 7 to 11 cycles. TCRdb re-derived calls from the 5' RACE reads in MiXCR, one entry per CDR3 protein. The repertoire includes 450,000 to 600,000 distinct CDR3 sequences, about a quarter of them detected once, and about 3.9% sits in the top ten. In addition, the sample was reused for a study of T cells of mothers and their children.

The sequenced sample was blood. The source of these receptors is a boy aged 2 to 10 in good health.

The chain links TRBV7-2 to TRBJ2-5; D gene uncertain. CDR1 SGHTA and CDR2 FQGNSA come from the germline V gene. The CDR3 is 13 residues long. Trimming pared 2 bases from V and 5 bases from J, leaving 9 bases between. The CDR3 DNA is TGTGCCAGCAGCTTAAATCTGGTGGAGACCCAGTACTTC. Its protein is CASSLNLVETQYF.

Many counts were recorded for this clonotype. This chain uses TRBV12-3 or TRBV12-4 with TRBJ1-2; no firm D call. The germline V and J ends were trimmed by 7 bases and 7 bases, with 16 bases remaining between them. The CDR3 contains 13 residues. The CDR3 nucleotides read TGTGCCAGCACCGACCCGGGGTTGGCTGGCTACACCTTC. It encodes CASTDPGLAGYTF.

The V gene is TRBV6-6, the J gene TRBJ2-1; D remains unclear. The V and J ends lost 6 bases and 6 bases respectively, with 18 bases between them. The CDR3 sequence is 15 residues long. Germline V gene lookup returns CDR1 MNHNY and CDR2 SVGAGI (reference sequence). CDR3 residues: CASSLTGVSGNEQFF. DNA of the CDR3: TGTGCCAGCAGCTTGACTGGAGTCTCAGGCAATGAGCAGTTCTTC.

V is TRBV5-1 and J is TRBJ2-5; unclear D gene. CDR3 length: 15 amino acids. V was pared by 4 bases and J by 3 bases, with 16 bases between. Germline V gives CDR1 SGHRS, CDR2 YFSETQ. The DNA of the CDR3 is TGCGCCAGCAGCCCGGACCCCGCCCGGGAAGAGACCCAGTACTTC. Residues: CASSPDPAREETQYF.

This clonotype occurred a few times. The genes are TRBV7-9 and TRBJ2-5; D possibly corresponds to TRBD1 (6 bases). Per the germline V gene, CDR1 is SEHNR and CDR2 is FQNEAQ (reference sequence). The CDR3 sequence is 13 residues long. The germline V and J ends were trimmed by 5 bases and 3 bases, with 10 bases remaining between them. CDR3 amino acids: CASSQEGEETQYF. The CDR3 DNA follows: TGTGCCAGCAGCCAAGAGGGGGAAGAGACCCAGTACTTC.

This clonotype has only a few counts. The chain uses TRBV25-1 and TRBJ2-5, with 7 bases identical to TRBD1. Germline V lookup: CDR1 MGHDK, CDR2 SYGVNS. Trimming cost V 4 bases and J 4 bases; bases outside gene matches: 12. This CDR3 spans 16 amino acids. CDR3 amino acids: CASSAAQGIVGETQYF. CDR3 bases: TGTGCCAGCAGTGCCGCACAGGGGATCGTAGGAGAGACCCAGTACTTC.

This sequence joins TRBV12-3 or TRBV12-4 and TRBJ1-1; 7 nucleotides agree with TRBD1. This CDR3 comprises 15 residues. The V and J ends lost 5 bases and 7 bases, in that order; junction bases with no gene match: 13. In DNA, the CDR3 is TGTGCCAGCAGTACGGCCGGGACAGCCCACATTGAAGCTTTCTTT. Protein product: CASSTAGTAHIEAFF.

The chain recombines TRBV7-3 with TRBJ2-1, with D possibly called TRBD1 or TRBD2 (5 bases each). CDR3 length: 17 residues. The V gene's germline CDR1 is SGHTA and CDR2 FQGTGA. Trimming took off 2 bases at V and 5 bases at J, with 19 bases between the two ends. The CDR3 is CASSLGDPTYKDNEQFF. Written as DNA, the CDR3 is TGTGCCAGCAGCTTAGGGGACCCGACTTACAAAGACAATGAGCAGTTCTTC.

This clonotype was recorded a few times. V is TRBV7-8 and J is TRBJ2-5, with D possibly being TRBD2 (6 bases). The assigned J gene may be wrong: the sequence end matches TRBJ2-1 better. CDR3 length equals 14 residues. The germline CDR1 and CDR2 sequences are SGHVS and FQNEAQ. The CDR3 loop is CASSLAGGSPGQFF. The CDR3 coding sequence is TGTGCCAGCAGCTTAGCGGGGGGTAGCCCGGGGCAGTTCTTC.

This clonotype was seen a few times. The chain couples TRBV6-5 to TRBJ1-2; 7 bases map to TRBD1. The CDR3 contains 13 residues. CDR1 MNHEY and CDR2 SVGAGI come from the germline V gene. V dropped 5 bases and J dropped 5; count of bases not matched to a gene: 5. The CDR3: CASSRDSQYGYTF. CDR3 nucleotides: TGTGCCAGCAGTAGGGACAGCCAATATGGCTACACCTTC.

CDR3 nucleotide sequence: TGCAGTGCCGGAGACAGGTCCAGCGGCTACACCTTC. Translating it yields CSAGDRSSGYTF. This chain links TRBV20-1 with TRBJ1-2; a weak D match, TRBD1 (6 bases). Germline values: CDR1 DFQATT, CDR2 SNEGSKA (reference sequence). CDR3 length: 12 amino acids. Trimming cost V 6 bases and J 8 bases, with 16 bases left between them.

The V gene is TRBV9, the J gene TRBJ1-3; D is unclear. CDR3 length: 18 amino acids. CDR1 SGDLS and CDR2 YYNGEE come from the germline V gene. The germline V and J ends were trimmed by 0 bases and 0 bases, with 16 bases remaining between them. This CDR3 reads CASSVEQGSSYSGNTIYF. DNA of the CDR3: TGTGCCAGCAGCGTAGAGCAAGGCAGCTCTTACTCTGGAAACACCATATATTTT.

This chain's CDR3 is CASSPLTTSDTQYF. In DNA, the CDR3 is TGTGCCAGCAGCCCTCTGACGACTTCTGATACGCAGTATTTT. V is TRBV7-9 and J is TRBJ2-3; D not certain. In germline, CDR1 is SEHNR, CDR2 FQNEAQ (reference sequence). The CDR3 covers 14 residues. Trimming took 5 bases from V and 6 from J, leaving 15 bases between them.

This clonotype occurred many times. The chain has TRBV12-3 or TRBV12-4 and TRBJ2-5, with TRBD2 identical over 8 bases. The CDR3 is 14 amino acids. V dropped 5 bases and J dropped 7; count of bases not matched to a gene: 9. The CDR3, as DNA: TGTGCCAGCAGTCCGAGTGGACTAGCTGGGACCCAGTACTTC. This gives the protein CASSPSGLAGTQYF.

The chain carries TRBV5-1 and TRBJ2-1, with D maybe TRBD1 (5 bases). The end of the DNA is better explained by TRBJ2-5, so the J call may be wrong. Per germline, CDR1 SGHRS and CDR2 YFSETQ. CDR3 length equals 15 residues. CDR3 region: CASSLADTFQETQYF. Written as DNA, the CDR3 is TGCGCCAGCAGCTTGGCGGACACCTTCCAAGAGACCCAGTACTTC.

The chain carries TRBV12-3 or TRBV12-4 and TRBJ2-7, with unresolved D. The V end was cut by 6 bases, the J end by 6 bases, with 15 bases between. This CDR3 spans 13 amino acids. The CDR3 region is CASSSRLEPEQYF. In nucleotides, the CDR3 is TGTGCCAGCAGCTCTCGCTTGGAACCCGAGCAGTACTTC.

This clonotype was seen a few times. V is TRBV2 and J is TRBJ2-7, with TRBD2 as a possible D gene (6 bases). From germline, CDR1 is SNHLY and CDR2 FYNNEI. With 6 bases removed from V and 5 bases from J, the gap between germline ends came to 20 bases. This CDR3 is 15 amino acids long. The CDR3 nucleotides are TGTGCCAGCAGCACTATGCGGGGACCCCAGGACGAGCAGTACTTC. It specifies CASSTMRGPQDEQYF.

This chain connects TRBV28 to TRBJ2-1; TRBD1 matches at 7 bases. This CDR3 contains 17 residues. The germline V gene has CDR1 MDHEN and CDR2 SYDVKM. V lost 5 bases, J lost 1 base, and 11 bases stayed unmatched. The CDR3 loop reads CASSQNKGQSSYNEQFF. The CDR3 bases are TGTGCCAGCAGTCAAAACAAGGGACAGTCATCCTACAATGAGCAGTTCTTC.

The V and J genes are TRBV7-9 and TRBJ2-3; D remains ambiguous. V lost 4 bases, J lost 0 bases, and 8 bases lay in between. The germline V gene encodes CDR1 SEHNR and CDR2 FQNEAQ (reference sequence). The CDR3 is 14 residues long. CDR3: CASSSDLSTDTQYF. The CDR3 DNA sequence: TGTGCCAGCAGCTCGGACCTTAGCACAGATACGCAGTATTTT.

Only a few counts were recorded for this clonotype. The CDR3 region has the DNA TGCAGTGCTAGCAGAGACAGGAAGGGTGAGCAGTTCTTC. It is translated as CSASRDRKGEQFF. The chain couples TRBV20-1 to TRBJ2-5; possibly TRBD1 for D (6 bases). Judging by the DNA end, TRBJ2-1 fits better; the J call may be wrong. CDR1 and CDR2 (germline): DFQATT, SNEGSKA (reference sequence). This CDR3 is built from 13 residues.

For the CDR3, the DNA is TGCGCCAGCAGCTGGGGGAAGCGGGAGGCCTCCTACGAGCAGTACTTC. It yields the protein CASSWGKREASYEQYF. This chain uses TRBV5-1 with TRBJ2-7; TRBD2 agrees at 9 bases. This CDR3 has 16 residues. Germline loops: CDR1 SGHRS, CDR2 YFSETQ. Unmatched junction bases numbered 7, after V lost 3 bases and J lost 0 bases.

This clonotype was detected only a few times. V gene TRBV9 combines with J gene TRBJ2-2; TRBD2 agrees at 8 bases. This CDR3 contains 15 residues. J was trimmed by 6 bases and V by 2 bases; bases with no gene match: 6. Germline-derived CDR1 and CDR2 are SGDLS and YYNGEE. The CDR3 nucleotides are TGTGCCAGCAGCGTGAGCGGGAGAAACGCCGGGGAGCTGTTTTTT. This gives the protein CASSVSGRNAGELFF.

This clonotype was seen a handful of times. The chain links TRBV30 to TRBJ2-5; no reliable D call. TRBJ2-7 explains the end of the DNA better; the J call may be wrong. This CDR3 is 11 amino acids long. CDR1 and CDR2 from the germline V gene are GTSNPN and SVGIG (reference sequence). The CDR3, as DNA: TGTGCCTGGAGTGTACGGTACGAGCAGTACTTC. It encodes CAWSVRYEQYF.

This clonotype has only a few counts. J is TRBJ2-6 and V is TRBV27, with 11 positions matching TRBD1. Germline CDR1 MNHEY, CDR2 SMNVEV (reference sequence). Germline trimming cut 5 bases from V and 4 bases from J; bases unmatched to any gene: 4. The CDR3 extends over 16 amino acids. CDR3 loop: CASSPDRGLGANVLTF. The CDR3 DNA is TGTGCCAGCAGTCCGGACAGGGGGCTCGGGGCCAACGTCCTGACTTTC.